These 2 T cell receptor beta chains share one sample of origin, sequenced in a study of blood T cell repertoires in COVID-19. TCRdb keeps only in-frame clones here, not all; method: immunoSEQ multiplex PCR. Of about 290,000 clones in the sample, around 86% were seen once. The source material was PBMCs or T cells enriched from blood (not recorded which). All receptors derive from a woman between 35 and 50 years old who had recovered from COVID-19.

The chain combines TRBV2 with TRBJ2-1; 10 bases are shared with TRBD2. The CDR3 contains 16 residues. The trim removed 0 bases at V and 7 bases at J, leaving 6 bases unmatched. Per the germline V gene, CDR1 is SNHLY and CDR2 is FYNNEI. Written as DNA, the CDR3 is TGTGCCAGCAGTGAAGCTCGGGCTAGCGGGAGAAATGAGCAGTTCTTC. Protein: CASSEARASGRNEQFF.

This chain connects TRBV19 to TRBJ2-5, with TRBD1 matching over 9 bases. Germline V gene sequence: CDR1 LNHDA, CDR2 SQIVND (reference sequence). V lost 4 bases to trimming and J lost 5 bases; unmatched junction nucleotides: 8. The CDR3 spans 15 residues. The CDR3 here is CASSTTGTGWETQYF. The CDR3 bases are TGTGCCAGTAGTACGACCGGGACAGGGTGGGAGACCCAGTACTTC.